This T cell receptor (beta chain) was sequenced for a study of shared clonotypes between healthy human individuals. Study summary: The cohort had two women and a few men, ages 18 to 49.

TCRdb keeps only in-frame clones here, not all; method: immunoSEQ multiplex PCR. Of around 1.1 million clones in the sample, around 78% are singletons; the top ten hold more than 0.55%. Donors had no recently reported acute infections or vaccinations and were HIV-negative. The sequence derives from a man aged 18 to 30 in good health. Some clones in this sample may be carry-over from other donors' samples. Material: memory CD4+ T cells from PBMCs. Subset reported: CD45RA-negative fraction.

The CDR3 sequence: CASSLVGTGNTGELFF. The CDR3 DNA sequence: TGTGCCAGCAGCTTAGTCGGGACAGGGAACACCGGGGAGCTGTTTTTT. The rearrangement links TRBV7-3 to TRBJ2-2; 8 bases agree with TRBD1. Germline V lookup: CDR1 SGHTA, CDR2 FQGTGA. The V and J ends lost 2 bases and 1 base, in that order; junction bases with no gene match: 3. The CDR3 contains 16 residues.